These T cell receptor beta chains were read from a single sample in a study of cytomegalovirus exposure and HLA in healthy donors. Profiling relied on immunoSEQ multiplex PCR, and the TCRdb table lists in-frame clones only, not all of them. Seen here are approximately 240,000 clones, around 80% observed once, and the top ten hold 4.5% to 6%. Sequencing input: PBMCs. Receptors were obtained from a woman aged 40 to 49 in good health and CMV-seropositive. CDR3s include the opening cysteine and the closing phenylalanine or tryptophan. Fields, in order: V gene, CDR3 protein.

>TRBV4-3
CASSQDLGQGAYQPQHF
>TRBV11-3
CASSHGNRNTGELFF
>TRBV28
CASSLSSLGLAPYEQYF
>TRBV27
CASSRQGREQYF
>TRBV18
CASSPRFDEQYF
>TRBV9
CASSVESGSIDTLHF
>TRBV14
CASSHSYEQYF
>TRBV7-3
CASSLRTSGYNEQFF
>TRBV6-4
CASSSRRQTYEQYF
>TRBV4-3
CASSQGRDRPLYGYTF
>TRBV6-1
CASSWDRGPETQYF
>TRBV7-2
CASSLISVVRNQPQHF
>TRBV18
CASSPLLREGSPLHF
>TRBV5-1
CASSRTGGKETQYF
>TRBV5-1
CASSPGGELFF
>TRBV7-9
CSSGDQGEAFF
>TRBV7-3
CASSFGGNTGELFF
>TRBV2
CASLRSRIAGENEQFF
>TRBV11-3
CASSRRTTEAFF
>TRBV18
CASSPDRAFYEQYF
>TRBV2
CASSLSRREGELFF
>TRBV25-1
CASEDRVLGNTEAFF